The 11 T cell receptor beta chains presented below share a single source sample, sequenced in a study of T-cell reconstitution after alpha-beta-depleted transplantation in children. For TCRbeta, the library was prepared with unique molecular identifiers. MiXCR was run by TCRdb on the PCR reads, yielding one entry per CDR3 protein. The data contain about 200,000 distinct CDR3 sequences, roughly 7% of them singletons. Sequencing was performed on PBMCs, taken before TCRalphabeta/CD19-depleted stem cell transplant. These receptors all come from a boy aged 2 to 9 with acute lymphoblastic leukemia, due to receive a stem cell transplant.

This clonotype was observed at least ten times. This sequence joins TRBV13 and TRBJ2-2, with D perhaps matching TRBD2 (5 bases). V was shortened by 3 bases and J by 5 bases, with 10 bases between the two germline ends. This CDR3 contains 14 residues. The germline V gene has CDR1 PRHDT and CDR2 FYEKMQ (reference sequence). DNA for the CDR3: TGTGCCAGCAGCTTGAGGGATATTACCGGGGAGCTGTTTTTT. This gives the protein CASSLRDITGELFF.

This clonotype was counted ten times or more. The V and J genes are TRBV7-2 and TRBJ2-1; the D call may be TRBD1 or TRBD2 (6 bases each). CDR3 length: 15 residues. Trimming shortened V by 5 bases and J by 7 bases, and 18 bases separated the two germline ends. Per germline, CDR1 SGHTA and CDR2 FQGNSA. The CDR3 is CASSRLGGESNEQFF. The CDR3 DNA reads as TGTGCCAGCAGCCGTCTGGGGGGCGAGTCAAATGAGCAGTTCTTC.

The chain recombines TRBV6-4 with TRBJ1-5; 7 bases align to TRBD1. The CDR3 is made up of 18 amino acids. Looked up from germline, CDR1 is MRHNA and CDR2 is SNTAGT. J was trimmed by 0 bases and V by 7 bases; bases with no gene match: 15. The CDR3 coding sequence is TGTGCCAGCAAAGGAGGGGGCAGCCCACCTTATAGCAATCAGCCCCAGCATTTT. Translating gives CASKGGGSPPYSNQPQHF.

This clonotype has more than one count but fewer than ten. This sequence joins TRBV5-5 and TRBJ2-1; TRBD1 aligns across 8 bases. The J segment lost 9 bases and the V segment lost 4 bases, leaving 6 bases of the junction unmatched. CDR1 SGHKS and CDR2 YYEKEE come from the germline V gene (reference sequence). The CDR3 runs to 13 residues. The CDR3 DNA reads TGTGCCAGCAGCCCGCTGACAGGGGTTGAGCAGTTCTTC. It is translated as CASSPLTGVEQFF.

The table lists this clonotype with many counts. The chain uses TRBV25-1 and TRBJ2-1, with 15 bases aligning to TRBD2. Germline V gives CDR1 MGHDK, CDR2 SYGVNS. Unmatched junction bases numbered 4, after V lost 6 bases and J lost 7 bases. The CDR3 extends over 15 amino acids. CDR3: CASSAGLAGGNEQFF. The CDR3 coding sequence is TGTGCCAGCAGCGCCGGACTAGCGGGGGGGAATGAGCAGTTCTTC.

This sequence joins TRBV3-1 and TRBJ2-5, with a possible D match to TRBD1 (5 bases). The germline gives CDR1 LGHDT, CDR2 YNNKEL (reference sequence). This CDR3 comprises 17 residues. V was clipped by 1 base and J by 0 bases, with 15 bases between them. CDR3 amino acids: CASSQGKGLGDQETQYF. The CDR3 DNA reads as TGTGCCAGCAGCCAAGGCAAGGGGTTAGGGGACCAAGAGACCCAGTACTTC.

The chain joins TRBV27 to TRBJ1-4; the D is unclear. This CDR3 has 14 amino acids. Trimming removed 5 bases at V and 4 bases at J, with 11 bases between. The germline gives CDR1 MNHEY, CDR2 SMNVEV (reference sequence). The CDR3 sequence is CASSPQMGNEKLFF. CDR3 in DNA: TGTGCCAGCAGTCCCCAGATGGGTAATGAAAAACTGTTTTTT.

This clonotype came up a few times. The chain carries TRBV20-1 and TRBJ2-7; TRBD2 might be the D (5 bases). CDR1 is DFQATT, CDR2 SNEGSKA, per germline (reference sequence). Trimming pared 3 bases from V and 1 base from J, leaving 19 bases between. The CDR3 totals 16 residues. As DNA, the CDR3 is TGCAGTGCTAGGGCCCTTAAGGAGCTAGCTTCCTACGAGCAGTACTTC. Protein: CSARALKELASYEQYF.

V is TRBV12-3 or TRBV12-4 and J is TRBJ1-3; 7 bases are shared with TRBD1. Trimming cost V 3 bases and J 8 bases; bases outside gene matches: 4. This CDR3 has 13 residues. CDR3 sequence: CASSLNRGDTIYF. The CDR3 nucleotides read TGTGCCAGCAGTTTGAACAGGGGCGACACCATATATTTT.

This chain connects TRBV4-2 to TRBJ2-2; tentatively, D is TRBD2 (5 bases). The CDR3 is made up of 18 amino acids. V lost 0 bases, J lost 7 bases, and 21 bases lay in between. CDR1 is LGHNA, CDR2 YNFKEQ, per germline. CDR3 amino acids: CASSQESGRDFYLGELFF. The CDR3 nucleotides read TGTGCCAGCAGCCAAGAGTCCGGTCGGGATTTCTACCTCGGGGAGCTGTTTTTT.

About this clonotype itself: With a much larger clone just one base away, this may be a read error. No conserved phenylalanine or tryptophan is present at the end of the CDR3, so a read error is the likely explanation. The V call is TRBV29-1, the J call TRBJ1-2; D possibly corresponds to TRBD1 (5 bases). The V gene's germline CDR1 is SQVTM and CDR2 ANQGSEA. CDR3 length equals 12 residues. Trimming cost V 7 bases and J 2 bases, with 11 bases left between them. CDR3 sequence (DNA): TGCAGCGCGGGGACGGGGAACTATGGCTACACCTAC. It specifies CSAGTGNYGYTY.